This T cell receptor beta chain comes out of a study of OX40 agonist ivuxolimab in advanced cancers. Only in-frame clones appear in the TCRdb table, and some are missing; sequencing was by immunoSEQ multiplex PCR. The table shows roughly 60,000 clones, with about 89% occurring only once. As for this clone: Its specificity is not known.

The V and J ends lost 7 bases and 0 bases respectively, with 18 bases between them. From germline, CDR1 is LNHDA and CDR2 SQIVND (reference sequence). The CDR3 contains 16 residues. Whole-study findings and limits: With doses of 0.1 to 3.0 mg/kg, CD4+ and CD8+ blood T cells had undergone clonal expansion by week 6. The expanded peripheral T cells' antigen specificity was not determined. Normalized T-cell clonal expansion was also low in some nonresponders.

The starting material was CD4+ or CD8+ T cells sorted from blood, obtained in a trial of the OX40 agonist ivuxolimab. The chain employs TRBV19 and TRBJ1-1, with unresolved D. This sequence was found in an adult with an advanced solid tumor such as melanoma, head and neck, liver or kidney cancer. CDR3 DNA sequence: TGTGCCAGTAACCTAGGCGGAACCTACATGAACACTGAAGCTTTCTTT. It codes for CASNLGGTYMNTEAFF.